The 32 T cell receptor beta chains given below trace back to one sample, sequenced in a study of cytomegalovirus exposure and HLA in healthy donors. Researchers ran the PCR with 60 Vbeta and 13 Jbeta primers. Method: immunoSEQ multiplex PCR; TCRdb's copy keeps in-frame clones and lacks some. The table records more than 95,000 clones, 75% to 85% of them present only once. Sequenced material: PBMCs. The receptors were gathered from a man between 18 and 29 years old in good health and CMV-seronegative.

For the CDR3, the DNA is TGTGCCAGCAGCTCGGGACTTCTCCCGGTAGATACGCAGTATTTT. Residues: CASSSGLLPVDTQYF. The J gene is TRBJ2-3, the V gene TRBV5-4, with a possible D match to TRBD2 (6 bases). V was shortened by 3 bases and J by 5 bases, with 16 bases between the two germline ends. The CDR3 has 15 residues. CDR1 is SGHNT and CDR2 is YYREEE in the germline V gene (reference sequence).

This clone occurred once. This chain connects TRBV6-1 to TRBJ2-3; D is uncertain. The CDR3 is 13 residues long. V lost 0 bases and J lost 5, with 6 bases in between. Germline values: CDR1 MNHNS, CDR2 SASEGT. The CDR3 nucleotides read TGTGCCAGCAGTGAAGCAAGAGGAGATACGCAGTATTTT. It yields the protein CASSEARGDTQYF.

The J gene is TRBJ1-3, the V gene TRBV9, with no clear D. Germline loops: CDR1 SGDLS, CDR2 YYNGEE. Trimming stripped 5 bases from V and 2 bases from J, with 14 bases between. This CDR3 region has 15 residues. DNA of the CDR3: TGTGCCAGCAGGAGGGCAGGAGCACCTGGAAACACCATATATTTT. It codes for CASRRAGAPGNTIYF.

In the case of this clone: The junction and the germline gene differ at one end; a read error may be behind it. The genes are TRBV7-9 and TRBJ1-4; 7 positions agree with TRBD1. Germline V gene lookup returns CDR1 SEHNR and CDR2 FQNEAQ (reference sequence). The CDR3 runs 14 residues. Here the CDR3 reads CSSSTGDSNEKLFF. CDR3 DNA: TGTTCCAGCAGCACGGGGGACAGTAATGAAAAACTGTTTTTT.

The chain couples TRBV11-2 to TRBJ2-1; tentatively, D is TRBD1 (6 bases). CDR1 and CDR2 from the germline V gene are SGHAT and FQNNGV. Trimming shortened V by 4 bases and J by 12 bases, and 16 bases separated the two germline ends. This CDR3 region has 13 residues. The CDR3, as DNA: TGTGCCAGCAGCTCCCCACAGGGCTTTGTGCAGTTCTTC. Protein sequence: CASSSPQGFVQFF.

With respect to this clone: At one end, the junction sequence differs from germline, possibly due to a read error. CDR3 in amino acids: CSSSLAFGQGNQPQHF. The CDR3 DNA follows: TGTTCCAGCAGCTTAGCGTTCGGCCAGGGGAATCAGCCCCAGCATTTT. This chain links TRBV7-9 with TRBJ1-5; D is possibly TRBD1 (6 bases). The germline CDR1 and CDR2 sequences are SEHNR and FQNEAQ (reference sequence). The CDR3 is made up of 16 amino acids.

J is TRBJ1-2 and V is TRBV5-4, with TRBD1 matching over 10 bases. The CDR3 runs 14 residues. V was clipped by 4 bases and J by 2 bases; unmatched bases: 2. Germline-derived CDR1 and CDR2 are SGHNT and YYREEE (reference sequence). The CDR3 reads CASSAGQGNYGYTF. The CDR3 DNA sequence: TGTGCCAGCAGCGCGGGACAGGGGAACTATGGCTACACCTTC.

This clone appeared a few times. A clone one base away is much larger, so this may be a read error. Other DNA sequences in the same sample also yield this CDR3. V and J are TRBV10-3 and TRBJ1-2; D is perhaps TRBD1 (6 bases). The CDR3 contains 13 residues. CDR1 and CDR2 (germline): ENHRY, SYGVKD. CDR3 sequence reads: CAIRATGNYGYTF. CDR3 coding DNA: TGTGCCATCAGGGCGACAGGAAACTATGGCTACACTTTC.

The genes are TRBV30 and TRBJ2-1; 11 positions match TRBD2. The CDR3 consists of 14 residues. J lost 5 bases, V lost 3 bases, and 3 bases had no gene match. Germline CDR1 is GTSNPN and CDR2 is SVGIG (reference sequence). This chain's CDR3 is CAWRGLAGHNEQFF. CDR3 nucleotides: TGTGCCTGGAGAGGACTAGCGGGCCACAATGAGCAGTTCTTC.

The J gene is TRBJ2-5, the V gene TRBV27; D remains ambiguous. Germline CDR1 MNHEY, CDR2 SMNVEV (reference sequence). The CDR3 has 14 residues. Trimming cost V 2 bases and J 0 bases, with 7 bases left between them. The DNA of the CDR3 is TGTGCCAGCAGTTTAACCAGCGACCAAGAGACCCAGTACTTC. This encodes CASSLTSDQETQYF.

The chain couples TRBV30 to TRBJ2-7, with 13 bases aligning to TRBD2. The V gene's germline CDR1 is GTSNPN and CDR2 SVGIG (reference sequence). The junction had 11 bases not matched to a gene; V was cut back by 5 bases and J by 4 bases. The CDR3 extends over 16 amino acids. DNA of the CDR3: TGTGCCTGGGGAGGACCACCACTAGCGGGAGGGTACGAGCAGTACTTC. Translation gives CAWGGPPLAGGYEQYF.

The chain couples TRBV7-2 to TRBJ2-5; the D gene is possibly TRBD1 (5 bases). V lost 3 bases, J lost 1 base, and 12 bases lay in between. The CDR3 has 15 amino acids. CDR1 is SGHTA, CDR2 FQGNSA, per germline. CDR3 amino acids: CASSFKSGAQETQYF. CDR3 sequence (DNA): TGTGCCAGCAGCTTTAAAAGTGGGGCCCAAGAGACCCAGTACTTC.

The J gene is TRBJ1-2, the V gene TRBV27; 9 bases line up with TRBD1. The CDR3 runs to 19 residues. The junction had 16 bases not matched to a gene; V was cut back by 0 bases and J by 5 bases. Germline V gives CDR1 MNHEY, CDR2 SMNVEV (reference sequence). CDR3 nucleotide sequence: TGTGCCAGCAGTTTATCCCAGGAAGGACAGGGGTTTAGGACTTATGGCTACACCTTC. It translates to CASSLSQEGQGFRTYGYTF.

In nucleotides, the CDR3 is TGCGCCAGCAGCCCCACGTCTAGCGGGATATACAATGAGCAGTTCTTC. This translates into CASSPTSSGIYNEQFF. This chain links TRBV4-3 with TRBJ2-1, with 9 bases matching TRBD2. Germline trimming cut 4 bases from V and 4 bases from J; bases unmatched to any gene: 8. Germline assignment: CDR1 LGHNA and CDR2 YSLEER. The CDR3 has 16 amino acids.

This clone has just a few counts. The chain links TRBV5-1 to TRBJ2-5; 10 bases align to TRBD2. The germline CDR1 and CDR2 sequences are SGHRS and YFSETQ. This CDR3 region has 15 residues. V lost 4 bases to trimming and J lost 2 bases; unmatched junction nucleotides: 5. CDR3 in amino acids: CASSVGLAEQETQYF. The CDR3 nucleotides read TGCGCCAGCAGCGTAGGACTAGCGGAGCAAGAGACCCAGTACTTC.

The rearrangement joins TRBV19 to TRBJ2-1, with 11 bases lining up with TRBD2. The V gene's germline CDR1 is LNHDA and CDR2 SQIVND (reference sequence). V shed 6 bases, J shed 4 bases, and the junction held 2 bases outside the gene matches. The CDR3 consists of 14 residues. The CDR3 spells CASRLAGEYNEQFF. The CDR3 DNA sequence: TGTGCCAGTAGACTAGCGGGAGAGTACAATGAGCAGTTCTTC.

The CDR3 coding sequence is TGTGCCAGTAGTAGGGGACAGGGTAACACTGAAGCTTTCTTT. This gives the protein CASSRGQGNTEAFF. The chain links TRBV19 to TRBJ1-1, with 9 bases fitting TRBD1. This CDR3 has 14 residues. The J segment lost 2 bases and the V segment lost 4 bases, leaving 2 bases of the junction unmatched. Germline CDR1 is LNHDA and CDR2 is SQIVND (reference sequence).

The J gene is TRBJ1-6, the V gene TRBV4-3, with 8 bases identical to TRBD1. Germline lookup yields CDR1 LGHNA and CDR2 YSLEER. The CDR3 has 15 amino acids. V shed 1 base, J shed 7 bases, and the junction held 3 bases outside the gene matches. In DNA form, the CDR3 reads TGCGCCAGCAGCCAAGTTCAGGGGGCGAATTCACCCCTCCACTTT. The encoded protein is CASSQVQGANSPLHF.

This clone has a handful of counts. CDR3 protein: CASSDRSRMTEAFF. The CDR3 DNA sequence: TGTGCCAGCAGTGACCGGTCACGAATGACTGAAGCTTTCTTT. V and J are TRBV6-1 and TRBJ1-1; D is uncertain. CDR1 is MNHNS, CDR2 SASEGT, per germline. CDR3 length: 14 amino acids. Trimming cost V 3 bases and J 5 bases, with 13 bases left between them.

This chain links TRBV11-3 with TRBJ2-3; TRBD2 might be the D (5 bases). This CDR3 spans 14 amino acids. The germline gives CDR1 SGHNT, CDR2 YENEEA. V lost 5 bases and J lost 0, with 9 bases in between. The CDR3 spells CASSPTRSTDTQYF. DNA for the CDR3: TGTGCCAGCAGCCCTACTAGGAGCACAGATACGCAGTATTTT.

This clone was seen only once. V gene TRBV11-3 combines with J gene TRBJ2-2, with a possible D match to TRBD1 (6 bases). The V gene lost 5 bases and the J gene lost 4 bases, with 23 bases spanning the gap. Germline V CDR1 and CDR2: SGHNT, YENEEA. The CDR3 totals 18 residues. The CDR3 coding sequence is TGTGCCAGCAGCGGGGTGGTTGGGGCAGGGGTTTCCACCGGGGAGCTGTTTTTT. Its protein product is CASSGVVGAGVSTGELFF.

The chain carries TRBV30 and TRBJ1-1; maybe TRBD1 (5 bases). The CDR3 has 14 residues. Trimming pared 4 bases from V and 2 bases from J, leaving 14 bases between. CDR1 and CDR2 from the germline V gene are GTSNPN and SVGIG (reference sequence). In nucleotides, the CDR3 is TGTGCCTGGACTGCCGGGACTTTTAACACTGAAGCTTTCTTT. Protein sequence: CAWTAGTFNTEAFF.

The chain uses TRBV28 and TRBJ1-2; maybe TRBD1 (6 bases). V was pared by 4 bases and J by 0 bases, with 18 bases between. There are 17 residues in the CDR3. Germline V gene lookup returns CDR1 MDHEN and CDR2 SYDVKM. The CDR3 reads CASSSLPSQGPNYGYTF. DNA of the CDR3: TGTGCCAGCAGTTCGCTCCCCTCACAGGGACCTAACTATGGCTACACCTTC.

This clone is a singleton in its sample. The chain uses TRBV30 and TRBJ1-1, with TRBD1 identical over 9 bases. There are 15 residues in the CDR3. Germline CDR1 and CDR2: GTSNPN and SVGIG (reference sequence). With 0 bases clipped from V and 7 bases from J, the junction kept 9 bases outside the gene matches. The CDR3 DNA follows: TGTGCCTGGAGTGTACCCGGGACAGGGACCGATGAAGCTTTCTTT. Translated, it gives CAWSVPGTGTDEAFF. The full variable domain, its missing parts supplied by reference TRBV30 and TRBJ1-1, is SQTIHQWPATLVQPVGSPLSLECTVEGTSNPNLYWYRQAAGRGLQLLFYSVGIGQISSEVPQNLSASRPQDRQFILSSKKLLLSDSGFYLCAWSVPGTGTDEAFFGQGTRLTVV.

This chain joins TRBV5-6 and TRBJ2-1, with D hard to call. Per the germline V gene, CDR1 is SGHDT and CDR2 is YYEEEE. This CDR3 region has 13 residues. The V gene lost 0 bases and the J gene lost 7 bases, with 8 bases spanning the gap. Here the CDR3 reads CASSLGRSNEQFF. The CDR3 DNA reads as TGTGCCAGCAGCTTGGGCAGATCTAATGAGCAGTTCTTC.

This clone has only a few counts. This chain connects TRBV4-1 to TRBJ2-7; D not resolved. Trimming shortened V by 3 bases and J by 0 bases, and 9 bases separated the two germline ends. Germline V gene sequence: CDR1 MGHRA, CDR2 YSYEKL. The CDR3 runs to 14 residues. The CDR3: CASSQKPSSYEQYF. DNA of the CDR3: TGCGCCAGCAGCCAGAAGCCGAGCTCCTACGAGCAGTACTTC.

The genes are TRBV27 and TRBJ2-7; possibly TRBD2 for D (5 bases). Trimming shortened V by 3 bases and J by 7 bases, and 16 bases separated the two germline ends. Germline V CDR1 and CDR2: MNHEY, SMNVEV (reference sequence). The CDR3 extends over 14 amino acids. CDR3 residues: CASSFSRGKREQYF. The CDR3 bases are TGTGCCAGCAGTTTTTCTCGGGGAAAGCGGGAGCAGTACTTC.

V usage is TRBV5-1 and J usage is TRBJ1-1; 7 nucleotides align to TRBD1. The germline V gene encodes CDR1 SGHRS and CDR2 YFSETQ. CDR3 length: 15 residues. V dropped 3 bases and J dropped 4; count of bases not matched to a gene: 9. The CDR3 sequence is CASSSQTGMSTEAFF. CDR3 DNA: TGCGCCAGCAGCTCACAGACAGGGATGAGCACTGAAGCTTTCTTT. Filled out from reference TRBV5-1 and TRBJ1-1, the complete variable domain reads KAGVTQTPRYLIKTRGQQVTLSCSPISGHRSVSWYQQTPGQGLQFLFEYFSETQRNKGNFPGRFSGRQFSNSRSEMNVSTLELGDSALYLCASSSQTGMSTEAFFGQGTRLTVV.

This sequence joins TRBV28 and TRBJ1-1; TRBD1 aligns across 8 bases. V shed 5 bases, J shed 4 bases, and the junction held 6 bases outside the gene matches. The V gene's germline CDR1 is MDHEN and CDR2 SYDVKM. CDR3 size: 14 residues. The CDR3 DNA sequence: TGTGCCAGCAGTCTAGCCCAGGGGGCCACTGAAGCTTTCTTT. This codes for CASSLAQGATEAFF. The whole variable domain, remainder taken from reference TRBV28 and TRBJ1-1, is DVKVTQSSRYLVKRTGEKVFLECVQDMDHENMFWYRQDPGLGLRLIYFSYDVKMKEKGDIPEGYSVSREKKERFSLILESASTNQTSMYLCASSLAQGATEAFFGQGTRLTVV.

The DNA of the CDR3 is TGTGCCAGCAGCCCTTATCCGGGACAGCTGAACTACGAGCAGTACTTC. This codes for CASSPYPGQLNYEQYF. This chain uses TRBV7-9 with TRBJ2-7; 7 bases line up with TRBD1. Germline V gives CDR1 SEHNR, CDR2 FQNEAQ (reference sequence). Trimming took 5 bases from V and 3 from J; bases not matched to a gene: 13. There are 16 residues in the CDR3.

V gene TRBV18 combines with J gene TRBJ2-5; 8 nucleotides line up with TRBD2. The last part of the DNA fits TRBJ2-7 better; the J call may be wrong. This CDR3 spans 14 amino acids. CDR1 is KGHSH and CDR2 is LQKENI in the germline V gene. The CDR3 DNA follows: TGTGCCAGCTCACTGGGTAGCGGGAATTACGAGCAGTACTTC. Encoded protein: CASSLGSGNYEQYF.

CDR3 sequence: CASSRDPKPGGTEAFF. CDR3 sequence (DNA): TGTGCCAGCAGCAGAGACCCAAAACCAGGGGGCACTGAAGCTTTCTTT. The rearrangement joins TRBV9 to TRBJ1-1; 7 bases agree with TRBD1. J gave up 4 bases and V 4 bases, and 13 bases lay outside the gene matches. This CDR3 region has 16 residues. The germline V gene encodes CDR1 SGDLS and CDR2 YYNGEE.